The 17 T cell receptor beta chains presented below share a single source sample, sequenced in a study of identical twins. TCRdb redid the calling of the 5' RACE reads with MiXCR, one entry per CDR3 protein. The data show 460,000 or so distinct CDR3 sequences, 12% to 15% seen once. These data were likewise used in another study, on yellow fever vaccine responses in identical twins.

Specimen: CD4+ T cells sorted from blood. These TCRs come from a woman aged 18-29 years in good health.

There are a few counts of this clonotype. V gene TRBV6-1 combines with J gene TRBJ2-5; a possible D gene is TRBD2 (5 bases). This CDR3 contains 14 residues. V was shortened by 4 bases and J by 5 bases, with 14 bases between the two germline ends. Germline V gene lookup returns CDR1 MNHNS and CDR2 SASEGT. The CDR3 is CASSGYFSGETQYF. In DNA, the CDR3 is TGTGCCAGCAGTGGATATTTCTCGGGGGAGACCCAGTACTTC.

This chain joins TRBV28 and TRBJ1-4; 8 positions agree with TRBD1. Germline lookup yields CDR1 MDHEN and CDR2 SYDVKM. V shed 3 bases, J shed 3 bases, and the junction held 3 bases outside the gene matches. The CDR3 covers 15 residues. CDR3 nucleotide sequence: TGTGCCAGCAGTTTGGGACAGGCTGCTAATGAAAAACTGTTTTTT. It specifies CASSLGQAANEKLFF.

The rearrangement uses TRBV10-1 and TRBJ2-1; TRBD1 matches at 10 bases. Germline assignment: CDR1 WNHNN and CDR2 SYGVQD (reference sequence). Germline trimming cut 3 bases from V and 4 bases from J; bases unmatched to any gene: 3. CDR3 size: 15 residues. For the CDR3, the DNA is TGCGCCAGCAGTGACGGGGACAGGGGATACAATGAGCAGTTCTTC. It codes for CASSDGDRGYNEQFF.

This clonotype was detected only a few times. The chain is built from TRBV10-1 and TRBJ2-7; a weak D match, TRBD2 (6 bases). Germline V gives CDR1 WNHNN, CDR2 SYGVQD (reference sequence). This CDR3 is 12 amino acids long. V was trimmed by 3 bases and J by 6 bases, leaving 9 bases between them. The CDR3 nucleotides are TGCGCCAGCAGTGATTACGGGGGCGAGCAGTACTTC. Translating gives CASSDYGGEQYF.

This clonotype was observed a few times. The CDR3 nucleotides read TGCAGCGTTGAAGGTGCAGGGACCTACAATGAGCAGTTCTTC. Translated, it gives CSVEGAGTYNEQFF. V is TRBV29-1 and J is TRBJ2-1; tentatively, D is TRBD1 (5 bases). Germline V CDR1 and CDR2: SQVTM, ANQGSEA. The CDR3 contains 14 residues. V was pared by 1 base and J by 2 bases, with 9 bases between.

The rearrangement joins TRBV6-2 or TRBV6-3 to TRBJ2-7; no definite D call. V was shortened by 0 bases and J by 6 bases, with 9 bases between the two germline ends. The CDR3 runs to 13 residues. The germline V gene has CDR1 MNHEY and CDR2 SVGEGT. The CDR3 DNA reads as TGTGCCAGCAGTTACTCCGCAACGGGCGAGCAGTACTTC. It specifies CASSYSATGEQYF.

J is TRBJ2-1 and V is TRBV9; TRBD2 is a possible D gene (6 bases). Trimming cost V 0 bases and J 5 bases, with 15 bases left between them. Germline CDR1 and CDR2: SGDLS and YYNGEE. The CDR3 sequence is 16 residues long. The CDR3 DNA follows: TGTGCCAGCAGCGTAGTCGGGAGTGGTAAAAACAATGAGCAGTTCTTC. Its translation is CASSVVGSGKNNEQFF. Supplemented by reference TRBV9 and TRBJ2-1, the full variable domain reads DSGVTQTPKHLITATGQRVTLRCSPRSGDLSVYWYQQSLDQGLQFLIQYYNGEERAKGNILERFSAQQFPDLHSELNLSSLELGDSALYFCASSVVGSGKNNEQFFGPGTRLTVL.

In its sample, this clonotype was seen a few times. The chain carries TRBV5-1 and TRBJ2-3, with a tentative D call TRBD1 (5 bases). Germline V CDR1 and CDR2: SGHRS, YFSETQ. V was cut by 7 bases and J by 4 bases, with 16 bases left in between. There are 14 residues in the CDR3. CDR3 sequence reads: CASRLRWGSDTQYF. The CDR3 DNA reads TGCGCCAGCCGCCTCCGTTGGGGCTCAGATACGCAGTATTTT. The whole variable domain, filled in from reference TRBV5-1 and TRBJ2-3, reads KAGVTQTPRYLIKTRGQQVTLSCSPISGHRSVSWYQQTPGQGLQFLFEYFSETQRNKGNFPGRFSGRQFSNSRSEMNVSTLELGDSALYLCASRLRWGSDTQYFGPGTRLTVL.

The chain combines TRBV20-1 with TRBJ2-3; no firm D call. V was shortened by 5 bases and J by 4 bases, with 16 bases between the two germline ends. The CDR3 loop spans 14 amino acids. Germline assignment: CDR1 DFQATT and CDR2 SNEGSKA (reference sequence). The CDR3 DNA follows: TGCAGTGCTCGATCGCTAGGCCAAGCAGATACGCAGTATTTT. It yields the protein CSARSLGQADTQYF.

The V gene is TRBV28, the J gene TRBJ2-2, with 9 bases lining up with TRBD1. Germline V CDR1 and CDR2: MDHEN, SYDVKM. The CDR3 extends over 17 amino acids. The junction had 13 bases not matched to a gene; V was cut back by 3 bases and J by 8 bases. This chain's CDR3 is CASSFRPGTGWRGELFF. The CDR3 nucleotides read TGTGCCAGCAGTTTCCGCCCCGGGACAGGGTGGAGGGGGGAGCTGTTTTTT.

The V call is TRBV14, the J call TRBJ2-4; D uncertain. Trimming took off 0 bases at V and 1 base at J, with 7 bases between the two ends. The CDR3 runs 15 residues. Germline assignment: CDR1 SGHDN and CDR2 FVKESK. CDR3 nucleotide sequence: TGTGCCAGCAGCCAAGAGGGGTTTGCCAAAAACATTCAGTACTTC. Its protein product is CASSQEGFAKNIQYF.

This clonotype was counted at least ten times. The chain couples TRBV5-1 to TRBJ1-5; tentatively, D is TRBD1 (5 bases). Germline V lookup: CDR1 SGHRS, CDR2 YFSETQ. V lost 0 bases, J lost 3 bases, and 10 bases lay in between. The CDR3 is made up of 15 amino acids. The CDR3, as DNA: TGCGCCAGCAGCTTGGGGGACGGACACAATCAGCCCCAGCATTTT. Translated: CASSLGDGHNQPQHF.

This clonotype was detected only a few times. V is TRBV2 and J is TRBJ1-5; D is unclear. The germline CDR1 and CDR2 sequences are SNHLY and FYNNEI. The CDR3 has 14 residues. The ends were cut back, 2 bases at V and 2 bases at J, with 7 bases in the middle. CDR3 bases: TGTGCCAGCAGTGAAATCACAGGCAATCAGCCCCAGCATTTT. It codes for CASSEITGNQPQHF.

V usage is TRBV20-1 and J usage is TRBJ2-5; 8 positions match TRBD1. Trimming took 1 base from V and 3 from J; bases not matched to a gene: 7. The CDR3 is made up of 15 amino acids. The germline V gene encodes CDR1 DFQATT and CDR2 SNEGSKA (reference sequence). The DNA of the CDR3 is TGCAGTGCTAGAGCCCCCGGGACAGGAGAAGAGACCCAGTACTTC. It codes for CSARAPGTGEETQYF.

This clonotype has more than one count but fewer than ten. V usage is TRBV6-1 and J usage is TRBJ2-3; TRBD1 agrees at 7 bases. The germline V gene encodes CDR1 MNHNS and CDR2 SASEGT. With 4 bases clipped from V and 1 base from J, the junction kept 5 bases outside the gene matches. CDR3 length: 15 amino acids. CDR3 DNA sequence: TGTGCCAGCAGTGGAGGGGGCTGGGGCACAGATACGCAGTATTTT. The encoded protein is CASSGGGWGTDTQYF.

The rearrangement joins TRBV24-1 to TRBJ2-3; TRBD2 might be the D (5 bases). Germline CDR1 and CDR2: KGHDR and SFDVKD. CDR3 length: 16 residues. Deletions cut 2 bases from V and 2 bases from J, with 13 bases between. CDR3 nucleotides: TGTGCCACCAGTGATTCGCACCCGAGGGCCACAGATACGCAGTATTTT. As protein: CATSDSHPRATDTQYF.

This clonotype has at least ten counts. The rearrangement joins TRBV2 to TRBJ1-1; 7 nucleotides line up with TRBD1. The germline V gene encodes CDR1 SNHLY and CDR2 FYNNEI. There are 13 residues in the CDR3. V shed 6 bases, J shed 7 bases, and the junction held 8 bases outside the gene matches. The chain's CDR3 is CASSRGMESEAFF. CDR3 nucleotides: TGTGCCAGCAGCAGGGGGATGGAGAGTGAAGCTTTCTTT. Full variable domain (outside the CDR3, taken from reference TRBV2 and TRBJ1-1): EPEVTQTPSHQVTQMGQEVILRCVPISNHLYFYWYRQILGQKVEFLVSFYNNEISEKSEIFDDQFSVERPDGSNFTLKIRSTKLEDSAMYFCASSRGMESEAFFGQGTRLTVV.